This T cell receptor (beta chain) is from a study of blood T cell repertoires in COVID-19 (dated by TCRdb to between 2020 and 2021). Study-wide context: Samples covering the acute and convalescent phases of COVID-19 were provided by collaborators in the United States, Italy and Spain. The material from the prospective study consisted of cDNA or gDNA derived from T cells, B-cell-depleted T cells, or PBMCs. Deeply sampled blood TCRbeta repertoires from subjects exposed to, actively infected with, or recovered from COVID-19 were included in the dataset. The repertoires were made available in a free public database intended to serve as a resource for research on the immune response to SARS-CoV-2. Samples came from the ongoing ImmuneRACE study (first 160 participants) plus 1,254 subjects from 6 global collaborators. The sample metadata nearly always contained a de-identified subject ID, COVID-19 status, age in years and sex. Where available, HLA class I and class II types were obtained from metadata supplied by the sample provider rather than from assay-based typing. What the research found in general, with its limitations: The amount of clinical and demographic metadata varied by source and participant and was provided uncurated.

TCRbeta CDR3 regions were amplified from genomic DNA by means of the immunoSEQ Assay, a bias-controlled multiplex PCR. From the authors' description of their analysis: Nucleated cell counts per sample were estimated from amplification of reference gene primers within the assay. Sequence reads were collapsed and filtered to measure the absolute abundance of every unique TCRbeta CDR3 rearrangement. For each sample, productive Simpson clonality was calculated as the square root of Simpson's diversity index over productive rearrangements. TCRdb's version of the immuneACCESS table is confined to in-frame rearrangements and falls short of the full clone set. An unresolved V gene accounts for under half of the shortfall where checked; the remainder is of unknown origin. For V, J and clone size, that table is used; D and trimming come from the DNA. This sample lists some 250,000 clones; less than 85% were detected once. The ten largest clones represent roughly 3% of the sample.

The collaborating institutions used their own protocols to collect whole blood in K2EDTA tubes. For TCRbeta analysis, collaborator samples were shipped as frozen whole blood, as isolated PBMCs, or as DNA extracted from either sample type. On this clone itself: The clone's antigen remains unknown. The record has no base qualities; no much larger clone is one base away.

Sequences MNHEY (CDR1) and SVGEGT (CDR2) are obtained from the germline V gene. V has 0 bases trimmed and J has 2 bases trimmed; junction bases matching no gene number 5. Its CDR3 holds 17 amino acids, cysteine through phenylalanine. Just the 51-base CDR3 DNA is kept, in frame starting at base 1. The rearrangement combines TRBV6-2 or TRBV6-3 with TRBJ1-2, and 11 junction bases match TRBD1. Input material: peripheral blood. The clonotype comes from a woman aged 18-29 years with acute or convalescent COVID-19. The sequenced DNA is TGTGCCAGCAGTTACTCATCCGGGACAGGGGGGAACTATGGCTACACCTTC. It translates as CASSYSSGTGGNYGYTF.